The 11 T cell receptor beta chains reported below all come from one sample, sequenced in a study of T-cell reconstitution after alpha-beta-depleted transplantation in children. Preparation of the TCRbeta library used unique molecular identifiers. Using its own MiXCR run on the PCR reads, TCRdb lists one record per CDR3 protein. Here the sample spans 95,000 to 150,000 distinct CDR3 sequences, more than 20% being singletons. The source material was PBMCs, mostly from graft donor cells, sampled 180 days after TCRalphabeta/CD19-depleted stem cell transplant. These receptors all stem from a male patient aged 2-9 years who had a stem cell transplant for chronic granulomatous disease, so the T cells may come from the graft donor.

This chain connects TRBV28 to TRBJ2-1; 12 bases align to TRBD1. J was trimmed by 8 bases and V by 6 bases; bases with no gene match: 8. The germline V gene has CDR1 MDHEN and CDR2 SYDVKM. This CDR3 has 15 amino acids. CDR3 DNA: TGTGCCAGCAGCCCCGGGACAGGGGGCATCTATGAGCAGTTCTTC. As protein: CASSPGTGGIYEQFF.

This clonotype was seen ten or more times. This rearrangement joins TRBV10-2 to TRBJ2-1, with 7 bases matching TRBD2. CDR1 is WSHSY and CDR2 is SAAADI in the germline V gene. The CDR3 has 18 residues. Trimming removed 10 bases from V and 2 bases from J; junction bases left unmatched: 20. CDR3 loop: CANLPGGGTKTAYNEQFF. In DNA, the CDR3 is TGCGCCAACCTACCCGGAGGTGGGACTAAGACAGCCTACAATGAGCAGTTCTTC.

This clonotype was observed once. The gene calls are TRBV6-2 or TRBV6-3 and TRBJ2-3; D is unresolved. Trimming took 4 bases from V and 6 from J, leaving 23 bases between them. The V gene's germline CDR1 is MNHEY and CDR2 SVGEGT. The CDR3 totals 17 residues. CDR3 in amino acids: CASSFKREGPFEDTQYF. The CDR3 nucleotides read TGTGCCAGCAGTTTTAAAAGGGAAGGCCCCTTTGAGGATACGCAGTATTTT.

Ten or more counts support this clonotype. The gene calls are TRBV18 and TRBJ2-7; 9 bases align to TRBD1. This CDR3 is 15 amino acids long. CDR1 and CDR2 from the germline V gene are KGHSH and LQKENI. Trimming at V came to 5 bases and at J to 3 bases, leaving 8 bases not matched to a gene. CDR3 sequence reads: CASSAKDRGFYEQYF. CDR3 DNA sequence: TGTGCCAGCTCAGCCAAGGACAGGGGATTCTACGAGCAGTACTTC.

At least ten counts were recorded for this clonotype. This chain uses TRBV4-1 with TRBJ1-1, with D perhaps matching TRBD1 (5 bases). Germline V gives CDR1 MGHRA, CDR2 YSYEKL. The V and J ends lost 5 bases and 1 base respectively, with 11 bases between them. CDR3 size: 14 residues. CDR3 nucleotide sequence: TGCGCCAGCAGCATGCGGGGGACGAACACTGAAGCTTTCTTT. This sequence encodes CASSMRGTNTEAFF.

This clonotype was counted only a few times. V is TRBV12-3 or TRBV12-4 and J is TRBJ2-7; D is undetermined. V gave up 3 bases and J gave up 3 bases, with 9 bases separating them. The length of the CDR3 is 13 residues. The CDR3: CASSFWESYEQYF. DNA for the CDR3: TGTGCCAGCAGTTTCTGGGAAAGCTACGAGCAGTACTTC.

The gene calls are TRBV2 and TRBJ1-5; D remains ambiguous. The CDR3 has 13 amino acids. Germline V gene sequence: CDR1 SNHLY, CDR2 FYNNEI. Between the trimmed V and J ends, which lost 8 bases and 2 bases, there was a span of 10 bases. CDR3 sequence (DNA): TGTGCCAGCCGGATATTTGGCAATCAGCCCCAGCATTTT. This codes for CASRIFGNQPQHF.

V and J are TRBV6-1 and TRBJ1-3, with 8 bases matching TRBD1. The CDR3 runs to 14 residues. Germline CDR1 and CDR2: MNHNS and SASEGT. The V gene end was trimmed by 6 bases and the J gene end by 3 bases; junction bases not matched to a gene: 4. The CDR3 protein is CASRTGGGGNTIYF. Here the CDR3 DNA reads TGTGCCAGCAGAACAGGGGGTGGTGGAAACACCATATATTTT.

This clonotype has more than one count but fewer than ten. This sequence joins TRBV10-3 and TRBJ2-5; tentative D call: TRBD2 (7 bases). V was pared by 10 bases and J by 5 bases, with 20 bases between. The CDR3 extends over 14 amino acids. Per germline, CDR1 ENHRY and CDR2 SYGVKD. The DNA for the CDR3 is TGTGCCACCGGGTGGGGGGGGGCGCTGGAGACCCAGTACTTC. Amino acid sequence: CATGWGGALETQYF.

This clonotype showed up many times. The V gene is TRBV27, the J gene TRBJ2-7; TRBD2 agrees at 12 bases. Per germline, CDR1 MNHEY and CDR2 SMNVEV (reference sequence). This CDR3 is 14 amino acids long. Trimming cost V 6 bases and J 5 bases; bases outside gene matches: 5. In DNA form, the CDR3 reads TGTGCCAGCAGCATAGGACTAGCGGGGAACGAGCAGTACTTC. Residues: CASSIGLAGNEQYF.

This clonotype has at least ten counts. V usage is TRBV20-1 and J usage is TRBJ2-3; the D gene is possibly TRBD2 (6 bases). The germline V and J ends were trimmed by 5 bases and 10 bases, with 19 bases remaining between them. The CDR3 runs to 13 residues. Germline V gene sequence: CDR1 DFQATT, CDR2 SNEGSKA (reference sequence). This CDR3 reads CSARFVGSRSQYF. CDR3 coding DNA: TGCAGTGCTCGCTTTGTCGGGAGTCGATCGCAGTATTTT.